This TCR beta chain was observed in a study of blood T cell repertoires in COVID-19. Study information: The United States, Italy and Spain supplied acute and convalescent COVID-19 samples.

Clinical history reported by participants formed the basis on which cohorts were assigned. This CDR3 has 16 residues. Unmatched junction bases numbered 6, after V lost 3 bases and J lost 3 bases. The germline gives CDR1 ENHRY, CDR2 SYGVKD. Method: immunoSEQ multiplex PCR; TCRdb's copy keeps in-frame clones and lacks some. In the table there are about 480,000 clones, about 85% of which are singletons. Material: PBMCs or T cells enriched from blood (not recorded which). This sequence originates from an older woman who had recovered from COVID-19. The chain is built from TRBV10-3 and TRBJ2-1; 9 bases line up with TRBD1. The CDR3: CAISESGTGNYNEQFF. CDR3 in DNA: TGTGCCATCAGTGAATCGGGGACAGGGAACTACAATGAGCAGTTCTTC.